Listed here is a single T cell receptor beta chain. No antigen is known for it. These data are taken from a study of cytomegalovirus exposure and HLA in healthy donors. General study results and limits: A list of roughly 180 TCR beta chains associated with cytomegalovirus was given.

Measured with immunoSEQ multiplex PCR; TCRdb has only the in-frame clones, and not every one. The sample includes roughly 150,000 clones, roughly 90% seen only once; the top ten take just over 4%. The V gene lost 6 bases and the J gene lost 3 bases, with 14 bases spanning the gap. The CDR3 contains 14 residues. Per the germline V gene, CDR1 is KGHSH and CDR2 is LQKENI. The TCR comes from a man between 18 and 35 years old in good health and CMV-seropositive. The chain links TRBV18 to TRBJ1-1; D not certain. Sequencing input: PBMCs. The CDR3, as DNA: TGTGCCAGCTCCGTGTCAGGCAAGGACACTGAAGCTTTCTTT. Protein product: CASSVSGKDTEAFF. The whole variable domain, remainder taken from reference TRBV18 and TRBJ1-1, is NAGVMQNPRHLVRRRGQEARLRCSPMKGHSHVYWYRQLPEEGLKFMVYLQKENIIDESGMPKERFSAEFPKEGPSILRIQQVVRGDSAAYFCASSVSGKDTEAFFGQGTRLTVV.